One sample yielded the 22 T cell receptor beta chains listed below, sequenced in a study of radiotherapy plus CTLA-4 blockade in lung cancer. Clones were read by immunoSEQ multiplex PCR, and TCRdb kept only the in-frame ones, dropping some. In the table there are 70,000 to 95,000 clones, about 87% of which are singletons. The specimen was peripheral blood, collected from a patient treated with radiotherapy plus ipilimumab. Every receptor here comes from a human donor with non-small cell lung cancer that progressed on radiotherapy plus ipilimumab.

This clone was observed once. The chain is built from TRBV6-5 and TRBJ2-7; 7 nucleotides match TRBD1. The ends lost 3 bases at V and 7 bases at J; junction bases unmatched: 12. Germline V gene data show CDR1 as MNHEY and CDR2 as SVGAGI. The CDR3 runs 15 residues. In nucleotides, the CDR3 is TGTGCCAGCAGTTATAGACAGGGTGGGGTTTGGGAGCAGTACTTC. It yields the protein CASSYRQGGVWEQYF.

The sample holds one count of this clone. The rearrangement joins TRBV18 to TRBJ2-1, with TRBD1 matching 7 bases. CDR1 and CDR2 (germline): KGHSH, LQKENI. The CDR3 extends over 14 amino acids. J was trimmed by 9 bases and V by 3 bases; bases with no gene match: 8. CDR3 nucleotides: TGTGCCAGCTCACCTCGACAGGGTGTGAGTGAGCAGTTCTTC. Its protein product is CASSPRQGVSEQFF.

The CDR3 DNA is TGTGCCAGCAGTTTTAAGGGGCTTGGAAACACCATATATTTT. Protein product: CASSFKGLGNTIYF. This rearrangement joins TRBV27 to TRBJ1-3; perhaps TRBD1 as D (5 bases). This CDR3 region has 14 residues. Per germline, CDR1 MNHEY and CDR2 SMNVEV (reference sequence). Trimming left V 3 bases short and J 3 bases short, with 9 bases between.

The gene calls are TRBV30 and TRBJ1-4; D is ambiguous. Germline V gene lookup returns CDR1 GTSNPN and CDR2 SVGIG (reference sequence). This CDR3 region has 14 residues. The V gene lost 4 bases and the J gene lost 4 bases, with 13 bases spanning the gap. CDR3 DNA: TGTGCCTGGAACCATGGGTTAGGTAATGAAAAACTGTTTTTT. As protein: CAWNHGLGNEKLFF.

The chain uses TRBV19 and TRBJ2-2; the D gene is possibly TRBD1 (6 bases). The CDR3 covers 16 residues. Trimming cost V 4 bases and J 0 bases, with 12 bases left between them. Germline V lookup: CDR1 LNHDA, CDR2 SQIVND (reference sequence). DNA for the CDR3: TGTGCCAGTAGTAGGGGGCCGGGAACGAACACCGGGGAGCTGTTTTTT. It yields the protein CASSRGPGTNTGELFF. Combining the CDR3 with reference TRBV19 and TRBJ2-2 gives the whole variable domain DGGITQSPKYLFRKEGQNVTLSCEQNLNHDAMYWYRQDPGQGLRLIYYSQIVNDFQKGDIAEGYSVSREKKESFPLTVTSAQKNPTAFYLCASSRGPGTNTGELFFGEGSRLTVL.

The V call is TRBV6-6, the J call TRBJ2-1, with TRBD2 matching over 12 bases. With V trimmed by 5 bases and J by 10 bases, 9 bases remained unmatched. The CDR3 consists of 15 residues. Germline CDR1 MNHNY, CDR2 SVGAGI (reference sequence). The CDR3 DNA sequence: TGTGCCAGCAGTACGACTAGCGGGGGCGAGGAAGAGCAGTTCTTC. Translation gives CASSTTSGGEEEQFF.

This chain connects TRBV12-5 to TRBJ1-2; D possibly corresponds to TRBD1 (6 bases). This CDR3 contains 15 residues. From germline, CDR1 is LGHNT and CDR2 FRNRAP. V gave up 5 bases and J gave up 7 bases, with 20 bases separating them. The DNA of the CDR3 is TGTGCTAGTGGTCCCCCCCGGACAGCCCGGGGTGGCTACACCTTC. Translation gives CASGPPRTARGGYTF. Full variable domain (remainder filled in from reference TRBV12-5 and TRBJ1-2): DARVTQTPRHKVTEMGQEVTMRCQPILGHNTVFWYRQTMMQGLELLAYFRNRAPLDDSGMPKDRFSAEMPDATLATLKIQPSEPRDSAVYFCASGPPRTARGGYTFGSGTRLTVV.

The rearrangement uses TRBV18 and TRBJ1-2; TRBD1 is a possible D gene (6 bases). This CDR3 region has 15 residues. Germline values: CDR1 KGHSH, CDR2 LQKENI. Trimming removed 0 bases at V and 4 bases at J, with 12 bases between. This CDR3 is CASSPPQQGLYGYTF. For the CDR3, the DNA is TGTGCCAGCTCACCACCTCAACAGGGTCTCTATGGCTACACCTTC.

CDR3 coding DNA: TGTGCCAGCACACAAAGCGGGAGCGGGGAGACCCAGTACTTC. The encoded protein is CASTQSGSGETQYF. V is TRBV7-9 and J is TRBJ2-5; 8 bases agree with TRBD2. V gave up 7 bases and J gave up 5 bases; unmatched junction bases: 9. Germline V gene lookup returns CDR1 SEHNR and CDR2 FQNEAQ (reference sequence). The CDR3 has 14 amino acids.

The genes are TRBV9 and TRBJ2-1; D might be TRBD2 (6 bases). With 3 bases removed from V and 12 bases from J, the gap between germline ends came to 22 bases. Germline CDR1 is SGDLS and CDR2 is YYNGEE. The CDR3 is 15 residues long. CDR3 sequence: CASSGSGELMKGQFF. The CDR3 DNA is TGTGCCAGCAGCGGATCGGGGGAACTAATGAAAGGGCAGTTCTTC.

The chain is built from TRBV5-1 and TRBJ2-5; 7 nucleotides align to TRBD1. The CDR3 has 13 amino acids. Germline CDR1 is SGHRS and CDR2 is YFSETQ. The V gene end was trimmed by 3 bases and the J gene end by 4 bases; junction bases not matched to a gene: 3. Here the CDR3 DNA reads TGCGCCAGCAGCTCCTGGACAGGAGAGACCCAGTACTTC. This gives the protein CASSSWTGETQYF.

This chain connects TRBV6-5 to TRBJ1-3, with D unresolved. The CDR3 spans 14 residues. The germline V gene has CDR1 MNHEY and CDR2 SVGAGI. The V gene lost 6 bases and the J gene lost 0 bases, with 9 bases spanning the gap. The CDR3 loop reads CASSPHSSGNTIYF. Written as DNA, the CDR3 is TGTGCCAGCAGCCCACACAGCTCTGGAAACACCATATATTTT.

CDR3 loop: CASSQERQGAPLHF. The CDR3 bases are TGTGCCAGCAGCCAGGAGCGACAGGGAGCACCCCTCCACTTT. The chain is built from TRBV4-2 and TRBJ1-6; 7 bases align to TRBD1. Germline CDR1 and CDR2: LGHNA and YNFKEQ. Trimming removed 3 bases from V and 11 bases from J; junction bases left unmatched: 7. The CDR3 is 14 amino acids.

The CDR3 DNA follows: TGTGCCAGCAGCCAAGGACAGGTGGTCGGGGAGCTGTTTTTT. Its translation is CASSQGQVVGELFF. The chain combines TRBV14 with TRBJ2-2, with TRBD1 as a possible D gene (6 bases). Germline assignment: CDR1 SGHDN and CDR2 FVKESK. The V and J ends lost 1 base and 7 bases respectively, with 10 bases between them. This CDR3 has 14 amino acids.

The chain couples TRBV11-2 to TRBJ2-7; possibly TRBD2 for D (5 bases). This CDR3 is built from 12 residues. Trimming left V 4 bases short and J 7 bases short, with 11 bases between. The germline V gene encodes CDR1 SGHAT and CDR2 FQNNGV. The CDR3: CASSSLRGEQYF. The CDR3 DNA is TGTGCCAGCAGCTCCCTTCGCGGGGAGCAGTACTTC.

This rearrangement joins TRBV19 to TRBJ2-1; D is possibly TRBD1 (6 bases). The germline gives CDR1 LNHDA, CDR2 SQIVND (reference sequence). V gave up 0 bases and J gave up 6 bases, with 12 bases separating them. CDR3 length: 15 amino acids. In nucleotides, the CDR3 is TGTGCCAGTAGTATAGAGGGACAAAGGCCCAATGAGCAGTTCTTC. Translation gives CASSIEGQRPNEQFF.

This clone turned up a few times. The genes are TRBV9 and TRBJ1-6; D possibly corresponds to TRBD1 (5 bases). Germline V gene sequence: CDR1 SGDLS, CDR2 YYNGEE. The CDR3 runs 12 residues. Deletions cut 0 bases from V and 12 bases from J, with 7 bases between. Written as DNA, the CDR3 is TGTGCCAGCAGCGTAGGGGGGGTACCCCTCCACTTT. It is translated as CASSVGGVPLHF.

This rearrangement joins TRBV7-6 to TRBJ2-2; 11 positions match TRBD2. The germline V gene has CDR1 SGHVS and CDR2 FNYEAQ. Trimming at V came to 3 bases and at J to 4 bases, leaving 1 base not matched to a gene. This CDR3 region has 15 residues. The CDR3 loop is CASSFGLAGTGELFF. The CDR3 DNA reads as TGTGCCAGCAGCTTCGGACTAGCGGGCACCGGGGAGCTGTTTTTT. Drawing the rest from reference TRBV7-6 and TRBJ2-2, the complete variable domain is GAGVSQSPRYKVTKRGQDVALRCDPISGHVSLYWYRQALGQGPEFLTYFNYEAQQDKSGLPNDRFSAERPEGSISTLTIQRTEQRDSAMYRCASSFGLAGTGELFFGEGSRLTVL.

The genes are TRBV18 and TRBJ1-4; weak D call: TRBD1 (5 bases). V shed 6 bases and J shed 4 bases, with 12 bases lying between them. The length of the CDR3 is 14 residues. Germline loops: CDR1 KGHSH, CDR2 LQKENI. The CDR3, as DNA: TGTGCCAGCTCCCGGGACTTCCTTAATGAAAAACTGTTTTTT. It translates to CASSRDFLNEKLFF.

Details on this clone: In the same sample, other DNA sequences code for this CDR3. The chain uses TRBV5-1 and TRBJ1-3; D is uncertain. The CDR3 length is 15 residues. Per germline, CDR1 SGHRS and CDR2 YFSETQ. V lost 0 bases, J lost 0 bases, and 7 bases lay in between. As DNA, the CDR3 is TGCGCCAGCAGCTTGGCCCTCTCCTCTGGAAACACCATATATTTT. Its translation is CASSLALSSGNTIYF.

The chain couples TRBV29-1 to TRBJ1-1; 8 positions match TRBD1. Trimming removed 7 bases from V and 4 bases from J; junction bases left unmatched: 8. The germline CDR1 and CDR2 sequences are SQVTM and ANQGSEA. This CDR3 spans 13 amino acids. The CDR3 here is CSGGQGPVTEAFF. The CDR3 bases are TGCAGCGGCGGACAGGGACCAGTCACTGAAGCTTTCTTT.

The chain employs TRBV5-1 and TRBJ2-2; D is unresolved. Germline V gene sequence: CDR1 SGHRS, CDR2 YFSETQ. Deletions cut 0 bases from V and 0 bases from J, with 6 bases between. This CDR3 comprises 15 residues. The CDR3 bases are TGCGCCAGCAGCTTGGATAGGCCGAACACCGGGGAGCTGTTTTTT. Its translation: CASSLDRPNTGELFF.